One and the same sample provided the 24 T cell receptor beta chains below, sequenced in a study of cytomegalovirus exposure and HLA in healthy donors. The PCR used 60 Vbeta and 13 Jbeta primers. The data were produced by immunoSEQ multiplex PCR, yet TCRdb's version contains in-frame clones alone and is incomplete. Seen here are over 150,000 clones, roughly 65% observed once, and the top ten hold less than 5%. The sequenced material came from PBMCs. The origin of the receptors is a woman between 18 and 29 years old in good health and CMV-seropositive.

The V gene is TRBV5-6, the J gene TRBJ2-3; TRBD1 is a possible D gene (5 bases). V was trimmed by 0 bases and J by 2 bases, leaving 16 bases between them. The germline gives CDR1 SGHDT, CDR2 YYEEEE. CDR3 length: 17 amino acids. The CDR3 reads CASSLGVARVLTDTQYF. The CDR3 nucleotides are TGTGCCAGCAGCTTGGGGGTAGCCAGGGTCCTCACAGATACGCAGTATTTT.

The CDR3 nucleotides read TGTGCCAGCAGTTTAGAGGGCAGGGGATGGGCTGAAGCTTTCTTT. As protein: CASSLEGRGWAEAFF. This chain uses TRBV27 with TRBJ1-1, with a possible D match to TRBD1 (6 bases). The CDR3 consists of 15 residues. Germline assignment: CDR1 MNHEY and CDR2 SMNVEV (reference sequence). V dropped 2 bases and J dropped 6 bases, with 16 bases sitting between them.

The gene calls are TRBV6-1 and TRBJ2-2; D possibly corresponds to TRBD2 (6 bases). V was cut by 4 bases and J by 1 base, with 13 bases left in between. The germline gives CDR1 MNHNS, CDR2 SASEGT. The CDR3 runs 16 residues. CDR3 coding DNA: TGTGCCAGCAGTGGGAGGGTCACAATGAACACCGGGGAGCTGTTTTTT. This sequence encodes CASSGRVTMNTGELFF.

The chain is built from TRBV27 and TRBJ1-4, with D uncertain. Trimming stripped 5 bases from V and 10 bases from J, with 14 bases between. Germline V gene sequence: CDR1 MNHEY, CDR2 SMNVEV (reference sequence). The CDR3 is 13 amino acids. The CDR3 DNA sequence: TGTGCCAGCAGTGCGGGCCAACTTGGAAAACTGTTTTTT. It is translated as CASSAGQLGKLFF.

The J gene is TRBJ1-3, the V gene TRBV14; 8 nucleotides match TRBD1. The CDR3 runs 16 residues. The germline V gene has CDR1 SGHDN and CDR2 FVKESK. V dropped 1 base and J dropped 2; count of bases not matched to a gene: 4. In nucleotides, the CDR3 is TGTGCCAGCAGCCAAGTCGGGACAGGTACTGGAAACACCATATATTTT. Amino acids: CASSQVGTGTGNTIYF.

Here the CDR3 DNA reads TGTGCCACCCAAGGGAGGGTTTTTGGGAATCAGCCCCAGCATTTT. Translating it yields CATQGRVFGNQPQHF. The rearrangement joins TRBV25-1 to TRBJ1-5; D is undetermined. The CDR3 spans 15 residues. The V gene's germline CDR1 is MGHDK and CDR2 SYGVNS. The V end was cut by 10 bases, the J end by 4 bases, with 20 bases between.

J is TRBJ1-2 and V is TRBV4-1, with D unclear. Trimming cost V 1 base and J 5 bases, with 14 bases left between them. Germline loops: CDR1 MGHRA, CDR2 YSYEKL. This CDR3 comprises 15 residues. The CDR3 spells CASSQGSVLRYGYTF. The CDR3 DNA follows: TGCGCCAGCAGCCAAGGGTCCGTTTTGAGGTATGGCTACACCTTC.

There are a few counts of this clone. The V and J genes are TRBV27 and TRBJ2-7, with D perhaps matching TRBD2 (6 bases). V was cut by 2 bases and J by 2 bases, with 10 bases left in between. The CDR3 totals 14 residues. CDR1 is MNHEY and CDR2 is SMNVEV in the germline V gene (reference sequence). The CDR3 nucleotides are TGTGCCAGCAGTTTAGGGCTAGCGACCTACGAGCAGTACTTC. It is translated as CASSLGLATYEQYF.

V and J are TRBV6-5 and TRBJ2-3; 10 nucleotides match TRBD2. Losses at the gene ends were 6 bases for V and 4 bases for J; bases not matched to a gene: 7. The CDR3 contains 15 residues. The V gene's germline CDR1 is MNHEY and CDR2 SVGAGI. Here the CDR3 DNA reads TGTGCCAGCAGCACAGCGGGGGGGCTCTCAGATACGCAGTATTTT. Amino acid sequence: CASSTAGGLSDTQYF.

J is TRBJ1-2 and V is TRBV19; 7 positions agree with TRBD1. J was trimmed by 2 bases and V by 5 bases; bases with no gene match: 26. Germline CDR1 is LNHDA and CDR2 is SQIVND (reference sequence). The CDR3 length is 21 residues. The CDR3 DNA follows: TGTGCCAGTAGTCCTGACAGGGACGTTTCAGTTTCCCATCCTTCGAACTATGGCTACACCTTC. Protein: CASSPDRDVSVSHPSNYGYTF.

The rearrangement joins TRBV5-6 to TRBJ2-7; 10 nucleotides line up with TRBD1. This CDR3 is built from 15 residues. With 2 bases clipped from V and 7 bases from J, the junction kept 9 bases outside the gene matches. Germline lookup yields CDR1 SGHDT and CDR2 YYEEEE. The CDR3 is CASSFFDRGHPEQYF. The CDR3 nucleotides read TGTGCCAGCAGCTTCTTCGACAGGGGGCACCCAGAGCAGTACTTC.

The chain recombines TRBV5-6 with TRBJ2-2, with a weak D call TRBD2 (5 bases). The CDR3 spans 17 residues. The germline CDR1 and CDR2 sequences are SGHDT and YYEEEE. The germline V and J ends were trimmed by 2 bases and 7 bases, with 21 bases remaining between them. CDR3 residues: CASSFLVGDNLIGELFF. In DNA form, the CDR3 reads TGTGCCAGCAGCTTCTTGGTGGGAGATAATCTAATCGGGGAGCTGTTTTTT.

This chain links TRBV2 with TRBJ2-1; 10 bases are a match to TRBD2. Trimming at V came to 5 bases and at J to 4 bases, leaving 14 bases not matched to a gene. Germline assignment: CDR1 SNHLY and CDR2 FYNNEI. This CDR3 spans 18 amino acids. The CDR3 region is CASSKQPPTSGTYNEQFF. Written as DNA, the CDR3 is TGTGCCAGCAGTAAACAGCCCCCTACTAGCGGGACATACAATGAGCAGTTCTTC.

There are a few counts of this clone. This rearrangement joins TRBV10-1 to TRBJ1-5; tentatively, D is TRBD1 (5 bases). The length of the CDR3 is 13 residues. Germline V gene lookup returns CDR1 WNHNN and CDR2 SYGVQD (reference sequence). V lost 10 bases and J 3 bases, leaving 13 bases between the germline ends. CDR3 nucleotide sequence: TGCGCCACCGGTAGACAGATCAATCAGCCCCAGCATTTT. This translates into CATGRQINQPQHF.

V usage is TRBV7-2 and J usage is TRBJ2-2; possible D gene TRBD2, 5 bases. In germline, CDR1 is SGHTA, CDR2 FQGNSA. V lost 2 bases to trimming and J lost 5 bases, with 12 bases between them. The CDR3 is 15 amino acids. DNA for the CDR3: TGTGCCAGCAGCTTACGCGGGTTGGGGACCGGGGAGCTGTTTTTT. This codes for CASSLRGLGTGELFF.

The sample holds a few counts of this clone. The chain employs TRBV4-1 and TRBJ2-5, with a weak D call TRBD2 (5 bases). Germline V gene lookup returns CDR1 MGHRA and CDR2 YSYEKL. The length of the CDR3 is 12 residues. The ends were cut back, 1 base at V and 5 bases at J, with 5 bases in the middle. The CDR3 region is CASSQAGETQYF. The DNA for the CDR3 is TGCGCCAGCAGCCAAGCGGGGGAGACCCAGTACTTC.

This clone was seen more than once but under ten times. The rearrangement joins TRBV14 to TRBJ1-2; no firm D call. In germline, CDR1 is SGHDN, CDR2 FVKESK. V was shortened by 4 bases and J by 8 bases, with 14 bases between the two germline ends. The CDR3 consists of 13 residues. This CDR3 is CASSLPGGRGYTF. CDR3 coding DNA: TGTGCCAGCAGCCTCCCCGGTGGGCGAGGCTACACCTTC.

The gene calls are TRBV5-7 and TRBJ1-2, with TRBD1 matching over 7 bases. TRBV5-7 is placed among ORFs of uncertain function. With V trimmed by 0 bases and J by 2 bases, 1 base remained unmatched. This CDR3 has 14 residues. CDR3 amino acids: CASSLEGANYGYTF. In nucleotides, the CDR3 is TGTGCCAGCAGCTTGGAGGGGGCCAACTATGGCTACACCTTC.

The chain carries TRBV5-4 and TRBJ1-6, with 10 bases that match TRBD1. Losses at the gene ends were 3 bases for V and 8 bases for J; bases not matched to a gene: 5. Germline loops: CDR1 SGHNT, CDR2 YYREEE (reference sequence). This CDR3 contains 15 residues. CDR3 region: CASSSPGTGDSPLHF. The CDR3 DNA reads TGTGCCAGCAGCTCCCCCGGGACAGGGGATTCACCCCTCCACTTT.

The chain is built from TRBV18 and TRBJ2-2, with D perhaps TRBD2 (6 bases). The CDR3 loop spans 14 amino acids. Germline CDR1 and CDR2: KGHSH and LQKENI. Trimming stripped 8 bases from V and 6 bases from J, with 16 bases between. The CDR3 coding sequence is TGTGCCAGCGGGGTACAGGAGGGCGCCGGGGAGCTGTTTTTT. Its protein product is CASGVQEGAGELFF.

The rearrangement links TRBV7-2 to TRBJ1-3, with no clear D. CDR3 size: 15 residues. Germline V CDR1 and CDR2: SGHTA, FQGNSA. Trimming removed 6 bases from V and 0 bases from J, with 12 bases in between. In DNA form, the CDR3 reads TGTGCCAGCAGTTATTGGACTGGCTCTGGAAACACCATATATTTT. Translating gives CASSYWTGSGNTIYF.

This sequence joins TRBV7-9 and TRBJ2-7, with a weak D call TRBD2 (7 bases). Germline CDR1 SEHNR, CDR2 FQNEAQ (reference sequence). Trimming left V 7 bases short and J 3 bases short, with 13 bases between. The CDR3 contains 13 residues. The CDR3 nucleotides read TGTGCCAGCACCAAGGGGGGGCTCTACGAGCAGTACTTC. Residues: CASTKGGLYEQYF.

In its sample, this clone was seen a few times. The rearrangement uses TRBV18 and TRBJ1-1; 8 nucleotides line up with TRBD1. The CDR3 runs 15 residues. V was clipped by 1 base and J by 3 bases; unmatched bases: 4. Germline-derived CDR1 and CDR2 are KGHSH and LQKENI. The CDR3 nucleotides read TGTGCCAGCTCACCACGGACAGGGATAGACACTGAAGCTTTCTTT. It is translated as CASSPRTGIDTEAFF.

This chain uses TRBV7-9 with TRBJ2-5; 8 bases are a match to TRBD1. CDR3 length: 15 amino acids. The junction had 7 bases not matched to a gene; V was cut back by 5 bases and J by 2 bases. Germline CDR1 and CDR2: SEHNR and FQNEAQ (reference sequence). CDR3 nucleotides: TGTGCCAGCAGCCCACCGACAGGGGAACAAGAGACCCAGTACTTC. Amino acid sequence: CASSPPTGEQETQYF.